Listed below are T cell receptor beta chains from one sample, sequenced in a study of neurological immune-mediated disorders. Each CDR3 protein is one row after TCRdb ran MiXCR on the 5' RACE reads. The repertoire has over 55,000 distinct CDR3 sequences, around 10% of them found once; the top ten carry about 12%. Sequencing was carried out using PBMCs. The receptors stem from a man aged 30-40 years in good health. Each CDR3 is given with its conserved first and last residue. Fields, in order: D gene, V gene, clone size, J gene, CDR3 protein, CDR3 DNA. The D gene is left open where the match is weak. Each size is once, few, many, or a class for an expanded clone.

TRBD1	TRBV20-1	many	TRBJ1-5	CSARSRGENQPQHF	TGCAGTGCTAGGAGCAGGGGGGAAAATCAGCCCCAGCATTTT
.	TRBV29-1	many	TRBJ1-1	CSGQRDQVTEAFF	TGCAGCGGTCAGCGGGACCAGGTGACTGAAGCTTTCTTT
.	TRBV2	many	TRBJ2-2	CASRISTNTGELFF	TGTGCCAGCAGGATCTCTACGAACACCGGGGAGCTGTTTTTT
TRBD2	TRBV29-1	many	TRBJ2-5	CSVEASGRRWETQYF	TGCAGCGTTGAGGCTAGCGGGAGACGGTGGGAGACCCAGTACTTC
TRBD1	TRBV11-1	many	TRBJ2-3	CASSSGQGQSDTQYF	TGTGCCAGCAGCTCCGGACAGGGGCAATCAGATACGCAGTATTTT
.	TRBV20-1	many	TRBJ2-5	CSAEINSQETQYF	TGCAGTGCCGAAATTAACAGCCAAGAGACCCAGTACTTC
TRBD1	TRBV7-6	many	TRBJ2-3	CASSGQGARTDTQYF	TGTGCCAGCAGCGGACAGGGGGCGCGGACAGATACGCAGTATTTT
.	TRBV2	few	TRBJ2-5	CANLKANEETQYF	TGTGCCAACCTAAAAGCGAACGAAGAGACCCAGTACTTC
TRBD1	TRBV11-3	few	TRBJ1-1	CASSLGEPGQGDMEAFF	TGTGCCAGCAGCTTAGGGGAACCGGGACAGGGGGATATGGAAGCTTTCTTT
.	TRBV25-1	many	TRBJ1-5	CASSSRGNQPQHF	TGTGCCAGCAGTTCCAGAGGCAATCAGCCCCAGCATTTT